Included here is one T cell receptor beta chain sequence, with context. The entry originates in a study of blood T cell repertoires in COVID-19. Study background: Material from acute and convalescent COVID-19 was sourced from the United States, Italy and Spain. In each case, the material was cDNA or gDNA derived from T cells, B-cell-depleted T cells, or PBMCs.

Germline-derived CDR1 and CDR2 are SGHTA and FQGNSA. The CDR3 is 13 amino acids. Unmatched junction bases numbered 5, after V lost 5 bases and J lost 5 bases. Some clones are missing from TCRdb's copy, which holds only in-frame ones; the method was immunoSEQ multiplex PCR. The sample records some 140,000 clones, over 65% being singletons. The rearrangement links TRBV7-2 to TRBJ1-2; 7 bases map to TRBD1. Sequenced sample: peripheral blood. The receptor comes from an elderly man with acute or convalescent COVID-19. CDR3 sequence reads: CASSAGTDYGYTF. DNA of the CDR3: TGTGCCAGCAGCGCCGGGACAGATTATGGCTACACCTTC. The full variable domain, its missing parts supplied by reference TRBV7-2 and TRBJ1-2, is GAGVSQSPSNKVTEKGKDVELRCDPISGHTALYWYRQSLGQGLEFLIYFQGNSAPDKSGLPSDRFSAERTGGSVSTLTIQRTQQEDSAVYLCASSAGTDYGYTFGSGTRLTVV.